The text below deals with one TCR beta chain. Its antigen is still unknown. Treatment given: oral pan-JAK inhibitor, 5-10 mg twice daily. Lesional scalp tissue (obtained by punch biopsy) and peripheral blood were collected from alopecia areata patients. This entry is derived from a study of CD8+ T cells in alopecia areata. Study conclusions and caveats: On tofacitinib, scalp clonality and expanded CD8+ clones among top 100 fell significantly. Higher clonality than in normal scalp was seen in lesional scalp, especially alopecia totalis/universalis.

RNA was isolated and reverse transcribed to cDNA, the sequencing template. Method: immunoSEQ multiplex PCR; TCRdb's copy keeps in-frame clones and lacks some. The sample records about 280,000 clones, roughly 60% being singletons. The germline V gene has CDR1 SGHTA and CDR2 FQGNSA. Trimming cost V 1 base and J 4 bases, with 11 bases left between them. The CDR3 is 14 residues long. The TCR originated in a human donor with alopecia areata. This chain links TRBV7-2 with TRBJ2-7; a possible D gene is TRBD2 (6 bases). Sequencing used CD4+ T cells sorted from blood, obtained at week 24, from a patient treated with tofacitinib. CDR3 coding DNA: TGTGCCAGCAGCTTAGATCCCGCGGGGTACGAGCAGTACTTC. It is translated as CASSLDPAGYEQYF.